Shown below are 21 T cell receptor beta chains from a single sample sequenced in a study of shared clonotypes between healthy human individuals. Libraries were prepared by immunoSEQ multiplex PCR; TCRdb keeps only in-frame clonotypes and omits some of them. The sample has 600,000 to 750,000 clones; over 60% are singletons. The sample consisted of memory CD4+ T cells sorted from blood. Subset given: CD45RA-negative fraction. The receptor set was obtained from a woman aged 25 to 39 in good health.

This clone was recorded once. The genes are TRBV5-1 and TRBJ2-6; no clear D. Trimming took 3 bases from V and 1 from J, leaving 8 bases between them. Germline loops: CDR1 SGHRS, CDR2 YFSETQ. This CDR3 is built from 15 residues. The CDR3 loop is CASSSRVSGANVLTF. Written as DNA, the CDR3 is TGCGCCAGCAGCTCCCGGGTTTCTGGGGCCAACGTCCTGACTTTC.

The rearrangement uses TRBV5-1 and TRBJ2-7; D perhaps matches TRBD2 (7 bases). This CDR3 comprises 16 residues. Germline CDR1 is SGHRS and CDR2 is YFSETQ. Trimming pared 4 bases from V and 2 bases from J, leaving 19 bases between. The CDR3 DNA reads TGCGCCAGCAGCCCCGGGGAGGGGGGGAGGACCTACGAGCAGTACTTC. Translating gives CASSPGEGGRTYEQYF.

The CDR3 loop reads CASSPRPTGTYEQYF. CDR3 nucleotide sequence: TGTGCCAGCAGTCCTCGGCCGACAGGAACCTACGAGCAGTACTTC. The chain links TRBV6-5 to TRBJ2-7; tentative D call: TRBD1 (6 bases). The germline V and J ends were trimmed by 5 bases and 2 bases, with 16 bases remaining between them. The germline gives CDR1 MNHEY, CDR2 SVGAGI. The CDR3 sequence is 15 residues long.

The chain is built from TRBV7-9 and TRBJ1-1, with no clear D. Per the germline V gene, CDR1 is SEHNR and CDR2 is FQNEAQ (reference sequence). V gave up 8 bases and J gave up 4 bases, with 14 bases separating them. The CDR3 runs to 13 residues. The CDR3 region is CASDRNGVTEAFF. The CDR3 DNA reads as TGTGCCAGCGACCGCAATGGGGTCACTGAAGCTTTCTTT.

Note on this clone: The junction shows a germline mismatch at one end, possibly a read error. This sample includes further DNA sequences coding for the same CDR3. The chain recombines TRBV6-1 with TRBJ1-4; D is possibly TRBD1 (5 bases). The CDR3 is 16 residues long. CDR1 is MNHNS, CDR2 SASEGT, per germline. The CDR3 DNA reads as TGTGCCAGTAGTGAACTGGGGGGGATTACTAATGAAAAACTGTTTTTT. This encodes CASSELGGITNEKLFF.

Written as DNA, the CDR3 is TGCGCCAGCAGCCCCAAGTCTAGCGGGGTTAACACCGGGGAGCTGTTTTTT. Protein: CASSPKSSGVNTGELFF. The chain is built from TRBV4-1 and TRBJ2-2; 9 bases are shared with TRBD2. In germline, CDR1 is MGHRA, CDR2 YSYEKL. The ends lost 4 bases at V and 2 bases at J; junction bases unmatched: 8. The CDR3 sequence is 17 residues long.

The rearrangement uses TRBV18 and TRBJ2-2; tentative D call: TRBD2 (5 bases). CDR3 size: 15 residues. V was cut by 3 bases and J by 2 bases, with 10 bases left in between. Germline CDR1 is KGHSH and CDR2 is LQKENI. The CDR3 loop reads CASSPRTGNTGELFF. The DNA for the CDR3 is TGTGCCAGCTCACCCCGGACTGGCAACACCGGGGAGCTGTTTTTT.

The gene calls are TRBV7-2 and TRBJ2-4, with 7 bases matching TRBD1. Trimming took 1 base from V and 4 from J; bases not matched to a gene: 16. CDR3 length: 19 residues. Germline CDR1 is SGHTA and CDR2 is FQGNSA. The CDR3 nucleotides read TGTGCCAGCAGCTTAGTGGGACAGAGAAACGCCGACAGAAAAAACATTCAGTACTTC. Residues: CASSLVGQRNADRKNIQYF.

This chain joins TRBV28 and TRBJ1-3, with 7 bases identical to TRBD1. The junction had 4 bases not matched to a gene; V was cut back by 6 bases and J by 2 bases. Germline lookup yields CDR1 MDHEN and CDR2 SYDVKM. The CDR3 has 14 amino acids. The CDR3 DNA sequence: TGTGCCAGCAGCTGGACAGGCACTGGAAACACCATATATTTT. Translated, it gives CASSWTGTGNTIYF.

The gene calls are TRBV27 and TRBJ1-4, with D hard to call. CDR3 length: 16 residues. The germline CDR1 and CDR2 sequences are MNHEY and SMNVEV (reference sequence). V lost 3 bases and J 4 bases, leaving 15 bases between the germline ends. The CDR3 here is CASSFEGPVVNEKLFF. The CDR3 DNA sequence: TGTGCCAGCAGTTTTGAGGGCCCTGTCGTTAATGAAAAACTGTTTTTT.

To note about this clone: A far larger clone lies a single base away; this is likely a read error. The V gene is TRBV11-2, the J gene TRBJ2-7; 7 bases match TRBD2. This CDR3 has 13 amino acids. Germline V gene data show CDR1 as SGHAT and CDR2 as FQNNGV. With 1 base clipped from V and 3 bases from J, the junction kept 0 bases outside the gene matches. For the CDR3, the DNA is TGTGCCAGCAGCTTAGGGGAGGGCTACGAGCAGTACTTC. Translating it yields CASSLGEGYEQYF.

This clone was seen once. Possible read error: a much larger clone is one base away. The chain carries TRBV5-6 and TRBJ1-2; 10 positions agree with TRBD1. The CDR3 is made up of 13 amino acids. The germline gives CDR1 SGHDT, CDR2 YYEEEE. Trimming cost V 3 bases and J 6 bases; bases outside gene matches: 2. The CDR3 bases are TGTGCCAGCAGCTCGGACAGGGGGAATGGCTACACCTTC. Amino acids: CASSSDRGNGYTF.

The chain combines TRBV30 with TRBJ1-5; no definite D call. The V gene's germline CDR1 is GTSNPN and CDR2 SVGIG (reference sequence). Trimming shortened V by 2 bases and J by 3 bases, and 14 bases separated the two germline ends. This CDR3 has 15 residues. CDR3 amino acids: CAWSPGSTPNQPQHF. DNA for the CDR3: TGTGCCTGGAGTCCCGGGTCCACACCCAATCAGCCCCAGCATTTT.

The chain is built from TRBV18 and TRBJ2-2; TRBD2 agrees at 10 bases. The CDR3 is 14 residues long. Germline-derived CDR1 and CDR2 are KGHSH and LQKENI. Germline trimming cut 3 bases from V and 7 bases from J; bases unmatched to any gene: 2. CDR3 DNA sequence: TGTGCCAGCTCACCGGGACTAGCGAACGGGGAGCTGTTTTTT. Its translation: CASSPGLANGELFF.

This clone appeared once. The chain employs TRBV5-8 and TRBJ2-7; unclear D gene. The CDR3 totals 14 residues. Trimming shortened V by 0 bases and J by 10 bases, and 17 bases separated the two germline ends. Germline values: CDR1 SGHTS, CDR2 YDEGEE. The CDR3 here is CASSLGRRVGSQYF. The DNA of the CDR3 is TGTGCCAGCAGCTTGGGACGACGAGTTGGCTCTCAGTACTTC.

The chain couples TRBV9 to TRBJ2-1; TRBD2 matches at 10 bases. Germline values: CDR1 SGDLS, CDR2 YYNGEE. The CDR3 sequence is 17 residues long. J was trimmed by 4 bases and V by 2 bases; bases with no gene match: 9. CDR3 residues: CASSVTSGVLPYNEQFF. The CDR3 DNA is TGTGCCAGCAGCGTCACTAGCGGGGTCCTCCCTTACAATGAGCAGTTCTTC.

The chain recombines TRBV4-1 with TRBJ2-3, with TRBD1 matching over 10 bases. The CDR3 spans 15 residues. V trimming: 5 bases; J trimming: 3 bases; junction bases outside the gene matches: 5. Looked up from germline, CDR1 is MGHRA and CDR2 is YSYEKL. In DNA form, the CDR3 reads TGCGCCAGCAGCAACGACAGGGGGCGAACAGATACGCAGTATTTT. Protein sequence: CASSNDRGRTDTQYF.

The chain carries TRBV28 and TRBJ1-4; no definite D call. There are 20 residues in the CDR3. Germline CDR1 and CDR2: MDHEN and SYDVKM. V lost 4 bases and J lost 6, with 30 bases in between. This CDR3 reads CASSSLTRTVLRQLDEKLFF. The CDR3 nucleotides are TGTGCCAGCAGTTCACTTACGAGGACCGTTTTGAGGCAGCTGGATGAAAAACTGTTTTTT. Using reference TRBV28 and TRBJ1-4 for the parts outside the CDR3, the full variable domain is DVKVTQSSRYLVKRTGEKVFLECVQDMDHENMFWYRQDPGLGLRLIYFSYDVKMKEKGDIPEGYSVSREKKERFSLILESASTNQTSMYLCASSSLTRTVLRQLDEKLFFGSGTQLSVL.

In its sample, this clone was seen many times. The same CDR3 arises from other DNA sequences in this sample as well. The V call is TRBV28, the J call TRBJ2-5, with a weak D call TRBD1 (5 bases). V lost 1 base, J lost 4 bases, and 13 bases lay in between. The CDR3 sequence is 15 residues long. Germline V gene sequence: CDR1 MDHEN, CDR2 SYDVKM. The CDR3 DNA follows: TGTGCCAGCAGTTTATTCACCACAAGGGGAGAGACCCAGTACTTC. Its protein product is CASSLFTTRGETQYF.

The chain has TRBV27 and TRBJ1-5; D gene unclear. Trimming took off 3 bases at V and 4 bases at J, with 13 bases between the two ends. Germline CDR1 reads MNHEY; CDR2 reads SMNVEV (reference sequence). The CDR3 sequence is 15 residues long. The CDR3 DNA is TGTGCCAGCAGTTTGAAACATGAAGGGAATCAGCCCCAGCATTTT. It codes for CASSLKHEGNQPQHF.

Only a few counts were recorded for this clone. The chain is built from TRBV28 and TRBJ1-1, with D maybe TRBD1 (5 bases). Trimming stripped 5 bases from V and 2 bases from J, with 15 bases between. The CDR3 loop spans 15 amino acids. The germline V gene has CDR1 MDHEN and CDR2 SYDVKM. The CDR3 DNA reads TGTGCCAGCAGTGCCCCCAGACAGCCAAACACTGAAGCTTTCTTT. This translates into CASSAPRQPNTEAFF.